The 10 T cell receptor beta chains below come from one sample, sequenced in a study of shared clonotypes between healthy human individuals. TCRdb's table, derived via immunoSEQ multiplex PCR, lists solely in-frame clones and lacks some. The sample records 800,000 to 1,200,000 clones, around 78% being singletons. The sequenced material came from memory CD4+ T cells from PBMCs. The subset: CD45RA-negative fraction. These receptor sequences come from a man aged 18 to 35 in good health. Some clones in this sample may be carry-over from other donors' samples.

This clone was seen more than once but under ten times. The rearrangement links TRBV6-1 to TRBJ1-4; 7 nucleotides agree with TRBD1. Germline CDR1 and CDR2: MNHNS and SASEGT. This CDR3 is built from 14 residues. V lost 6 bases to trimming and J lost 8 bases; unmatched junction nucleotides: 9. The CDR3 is CASSLDRVEEKLFF. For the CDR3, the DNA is TGTGCCAGCAGCCTCGACAGGGTTGAAGAAAAACTGTTTTTT.

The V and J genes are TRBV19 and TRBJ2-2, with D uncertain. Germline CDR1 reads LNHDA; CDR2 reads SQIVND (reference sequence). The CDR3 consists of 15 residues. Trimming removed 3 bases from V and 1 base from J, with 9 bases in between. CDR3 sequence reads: CASSMDRRNTGELFF. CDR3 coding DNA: TGTGCCAGTAGTATGGACCGTCGGAACACCGGGGAGCTGTTTTTT.

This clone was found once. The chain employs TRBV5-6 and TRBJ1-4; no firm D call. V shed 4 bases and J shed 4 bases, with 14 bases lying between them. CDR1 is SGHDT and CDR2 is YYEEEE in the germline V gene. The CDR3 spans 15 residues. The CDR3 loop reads CASSLYGSGNEKLFF. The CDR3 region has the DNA TGTGCCAGCAGCCTCTACGGGTCTGGTAATGAAAAACTGTTTTTT.

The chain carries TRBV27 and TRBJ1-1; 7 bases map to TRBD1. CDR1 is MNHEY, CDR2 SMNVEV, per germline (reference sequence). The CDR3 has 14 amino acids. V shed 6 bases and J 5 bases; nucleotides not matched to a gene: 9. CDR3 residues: CASSLRGPETEAFF. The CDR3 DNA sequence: TGTGCCAGCAGCCTGAGGGGGCCGGAGACTGAAGCTTTCTTT.

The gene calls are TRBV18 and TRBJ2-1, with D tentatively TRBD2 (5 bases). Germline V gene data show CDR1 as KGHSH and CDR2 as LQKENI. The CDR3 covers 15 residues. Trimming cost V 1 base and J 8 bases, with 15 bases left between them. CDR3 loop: CASSPLPGMDDEQFF. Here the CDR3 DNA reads TGTGCCAGCTCACCACTTCCCGGGATGGATGATGAGCAGTTCTTC.

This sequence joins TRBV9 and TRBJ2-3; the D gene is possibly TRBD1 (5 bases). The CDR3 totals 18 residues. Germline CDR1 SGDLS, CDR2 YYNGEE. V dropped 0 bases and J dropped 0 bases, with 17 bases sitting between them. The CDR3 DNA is TGTGCCAGCAGCGTAGAGGGGATTCCTTTCGTTAGCACAGATACGCAGTATTTT. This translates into CASSVEGIPFVSTDTQYF. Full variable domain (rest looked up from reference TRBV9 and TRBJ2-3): DSGVTQTPKHLITATGQRVTLRCSPRSGDLSVYWYQQSLDQGLQFLIQYYNGEERAKGNILERFSAQQFPDLHSELNLSSLELGDSALYFCASSVEGIPFVSTDTQYFGPGTRLTVL.

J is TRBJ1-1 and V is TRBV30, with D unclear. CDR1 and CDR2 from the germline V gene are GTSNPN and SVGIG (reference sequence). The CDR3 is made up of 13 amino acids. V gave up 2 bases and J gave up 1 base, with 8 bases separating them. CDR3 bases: TGTGCCTGGAGTCCCCGGGGGAACACTGAAGCTTTCTTT. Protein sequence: CAWSPRGNTEAFF.

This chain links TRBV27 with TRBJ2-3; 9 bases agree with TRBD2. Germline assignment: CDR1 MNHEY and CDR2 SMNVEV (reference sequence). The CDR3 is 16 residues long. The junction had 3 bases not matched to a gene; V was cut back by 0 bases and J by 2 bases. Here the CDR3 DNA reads TGTGCCAGCAGTTTATCCCGCGGGAGGGCCACAGATACGCAGTATTTT. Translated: CASSLSRGRATDTQYF.

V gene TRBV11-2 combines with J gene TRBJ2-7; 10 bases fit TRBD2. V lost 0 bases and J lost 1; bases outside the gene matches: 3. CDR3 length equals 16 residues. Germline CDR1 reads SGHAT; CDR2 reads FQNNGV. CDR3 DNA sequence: TGTGCCAGCAGCTTAGATGGTAGCGGGAGGTCCTACGAGCAGTACTTC. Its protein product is CASSLDGSGRSYEQYF.

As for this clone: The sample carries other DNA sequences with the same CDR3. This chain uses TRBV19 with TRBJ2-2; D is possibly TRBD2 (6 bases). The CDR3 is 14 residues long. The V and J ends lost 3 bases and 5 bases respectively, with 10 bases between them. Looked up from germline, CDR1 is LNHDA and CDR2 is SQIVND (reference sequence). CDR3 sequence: CASSIGRGTGELFF. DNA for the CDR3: TGTGCCAGTAGTATCGGGCGGGGAACCGGGGAGCTGTTTTTT. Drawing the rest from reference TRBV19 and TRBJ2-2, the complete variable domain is DGGITQSPKYLFRKEGQNVTLSCEQNLNHDAMYWYRQDPGQGLRLIYYSQIVNDFQKGDIAEGYSVSREKKESFPLTVTSAQKNPTAFYLCASSIGRGTGELFFGEGSRLTVL.